This T cell receptor (beta chain) was recovered during a study of CD8 T cells in cerebrospinal fluid in Alzheimer's disease. Each CDR3 protein gets one entry in TCRdb, which reprocessed the 10x single-cell sequencing reads and gives no DNA. This sample carries 1,500 to 2,000 distinct CDR3 sequences, with 6.2% going to the ten biggest clones. The germline V gene has CDR1 SGHRS and CDR2 YFSETQ. This CDR3 contains 13 residues. The rearrangement links TRBV5-1 to TRBJ1-3; TCRdb's assignment of TRBD1 cannot be checked, as there is no DNA. This clonotype originated in a human donor in good health. Material: cerebrospinal fluid. Here the CDR3 reads CASSFDSGNTIYF.